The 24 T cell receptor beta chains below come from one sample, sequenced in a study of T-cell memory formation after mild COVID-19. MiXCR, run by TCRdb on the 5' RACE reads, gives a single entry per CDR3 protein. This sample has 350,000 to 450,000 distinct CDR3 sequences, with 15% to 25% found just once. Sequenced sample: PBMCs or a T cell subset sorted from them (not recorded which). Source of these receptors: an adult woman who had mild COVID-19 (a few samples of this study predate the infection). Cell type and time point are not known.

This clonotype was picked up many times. The CDR3 DNA reads as TGTGCCAGCAGCTTAAGGACAGGGACGGGTGGAGGCGAGCAGTACTTC. It yields the protein CASSLRTGTGGGEQYF. The chain links TRBV7-2 to TRBJ2-7; 8 bases match TRBD1. The V gene's germline CDR1 is SGHTA and CDR2 FQGNSA. The CDR3 covers 16 residues. The trim removed 2 bases at V and 6 bases at J, leaving 12 bases unmatched.

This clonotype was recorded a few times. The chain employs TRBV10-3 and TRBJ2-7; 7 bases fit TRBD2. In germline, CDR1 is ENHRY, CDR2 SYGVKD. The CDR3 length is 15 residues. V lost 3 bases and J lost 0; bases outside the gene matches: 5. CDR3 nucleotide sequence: TGTGCCATCAGTGATCGGGGGGTAAGCTCCTACGAGCAGTACTTC. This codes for CAISDRGVSSYEQYF.

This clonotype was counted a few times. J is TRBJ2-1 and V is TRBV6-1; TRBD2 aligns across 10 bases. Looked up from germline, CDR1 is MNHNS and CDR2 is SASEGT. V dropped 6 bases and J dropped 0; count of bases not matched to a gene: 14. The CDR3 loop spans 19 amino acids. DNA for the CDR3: TGTGCCAGCAGACTATTGAGAGGGACTAGCGAAAGCTCCTACAATGAGCAGTTCTTC. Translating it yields CASRLLRGTSESSYNEQFF.

CDR3 sequence: CASRFGQGAHGYTF. The CDR3 DNA is TGCGCCAGCAGATTCGGACAGGGGGCGCATGGCTACACCTTC. V is TRBV5-1 and J is TRBJ1-2; 11 bases agree with TRBD1. The germline gives CDR1 SGHRS, CDR2 YFSETQ. V lost 5 bases to trimming and J lost 6 bases; unmatched junction nucleotides: 6. The CDR3 loop spans 14 amino acids.

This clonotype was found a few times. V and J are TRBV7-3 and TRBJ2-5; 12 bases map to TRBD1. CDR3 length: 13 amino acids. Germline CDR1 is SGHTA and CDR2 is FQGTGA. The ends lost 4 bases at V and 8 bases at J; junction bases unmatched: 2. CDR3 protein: CASSSGQGATQYF. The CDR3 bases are TGTGCCAGCAGCTCGGGACAGGGGGCTACCCAGTACTTC.

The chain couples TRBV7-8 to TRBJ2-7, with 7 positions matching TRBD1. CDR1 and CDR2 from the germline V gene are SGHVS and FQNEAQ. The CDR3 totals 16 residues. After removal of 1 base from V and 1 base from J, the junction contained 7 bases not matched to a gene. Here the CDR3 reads CASSLGGQSLSYEQYF. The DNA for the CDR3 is TGTGCCAGCAGCTTAGGGGGACAGTCGCTTTCCTACGAGCAGTACTTC.

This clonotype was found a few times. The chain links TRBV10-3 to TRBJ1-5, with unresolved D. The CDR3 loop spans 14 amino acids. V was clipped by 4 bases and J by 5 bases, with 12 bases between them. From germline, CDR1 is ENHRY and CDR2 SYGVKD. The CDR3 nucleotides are TGTGCCATCAGTGTTAACAGTTTAGATCAGCCCCAGCATTTT. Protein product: CAISVNSLDQPQHF.

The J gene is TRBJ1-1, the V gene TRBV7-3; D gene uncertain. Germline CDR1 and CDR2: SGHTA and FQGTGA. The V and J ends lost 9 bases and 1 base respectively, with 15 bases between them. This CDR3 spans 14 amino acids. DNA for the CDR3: TGTGCCAGTACCCCTTGGGTGCCGAACACTGAAGCTTTCTTT. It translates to CASTPWVPNTEAFF.

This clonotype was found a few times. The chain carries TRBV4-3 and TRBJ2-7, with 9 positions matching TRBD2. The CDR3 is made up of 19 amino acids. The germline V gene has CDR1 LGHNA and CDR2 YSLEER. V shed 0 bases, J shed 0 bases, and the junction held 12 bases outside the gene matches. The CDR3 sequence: CASSQDRPSGTHLSYEQYF. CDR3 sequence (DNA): TGCGCCAGCAGCCAAGATCGGCCTAGCGGGACTCACCTCTCCTACGAGCAGTACTTC.

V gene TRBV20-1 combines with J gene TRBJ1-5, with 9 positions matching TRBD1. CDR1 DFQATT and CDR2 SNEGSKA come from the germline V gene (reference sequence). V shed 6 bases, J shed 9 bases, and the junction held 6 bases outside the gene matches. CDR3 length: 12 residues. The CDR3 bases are TGCAGTGCGCTACAGGGGGCGCGGCCCCAGCATTTT. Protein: CSALQGARPQHF.

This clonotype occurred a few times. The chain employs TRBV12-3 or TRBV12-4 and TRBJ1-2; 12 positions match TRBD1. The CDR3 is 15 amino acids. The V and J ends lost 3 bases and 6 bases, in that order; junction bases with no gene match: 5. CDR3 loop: CASSFTGQGANGYTF. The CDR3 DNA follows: TGTGCCAGCAGTTTTACGGGACAGGGGGCAAATGGCTACACCTTC.

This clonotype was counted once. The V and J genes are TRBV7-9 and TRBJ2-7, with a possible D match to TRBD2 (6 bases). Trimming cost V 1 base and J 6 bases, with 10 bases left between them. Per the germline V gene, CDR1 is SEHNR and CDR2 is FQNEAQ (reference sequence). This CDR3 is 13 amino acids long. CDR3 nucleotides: TGTGCCAGCAGCTTAGGTGGCGGGGTCGAGCAGTACTTC. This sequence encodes CASSLGGGVEQYF.

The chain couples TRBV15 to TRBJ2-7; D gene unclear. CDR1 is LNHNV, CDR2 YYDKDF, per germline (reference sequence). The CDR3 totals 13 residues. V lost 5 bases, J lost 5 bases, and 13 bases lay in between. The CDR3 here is CATSLSDTHEQYF. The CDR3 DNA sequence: TGTGCCACCAGCCTCTCCGATACCCACGAGCAGTACTTC.

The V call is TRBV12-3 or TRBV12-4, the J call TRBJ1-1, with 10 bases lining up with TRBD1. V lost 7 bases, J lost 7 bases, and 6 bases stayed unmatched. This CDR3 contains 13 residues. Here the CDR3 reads CASTWDRGFEAFF. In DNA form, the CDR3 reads TGTGCCAGCACCTGGGACAGGGGTTTTGAAGCTTTCTTT.

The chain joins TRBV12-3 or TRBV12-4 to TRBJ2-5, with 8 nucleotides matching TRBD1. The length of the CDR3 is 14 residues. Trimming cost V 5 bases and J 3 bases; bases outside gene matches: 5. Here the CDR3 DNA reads TGTGCCAGCAGTAGAAGACAGGGGAAAGAGACCCAGTACTTC. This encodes CASSRRQGKETQYF.

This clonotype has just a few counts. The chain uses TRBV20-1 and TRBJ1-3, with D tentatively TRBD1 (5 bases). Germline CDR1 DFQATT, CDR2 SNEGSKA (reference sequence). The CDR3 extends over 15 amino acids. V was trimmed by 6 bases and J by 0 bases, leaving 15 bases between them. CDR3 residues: CSAQQDSLSGNTIYF. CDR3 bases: TGCAGTGCCCAACAAGACAGCCTCTCTGGAAACACCATATATTTT.

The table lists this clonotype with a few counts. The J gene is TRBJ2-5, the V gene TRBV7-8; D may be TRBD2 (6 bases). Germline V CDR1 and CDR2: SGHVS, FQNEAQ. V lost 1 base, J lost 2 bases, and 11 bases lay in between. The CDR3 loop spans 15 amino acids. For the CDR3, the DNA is TGTGCCAGCAGCTTAGGGGGGGTCGAACAAGAGACCCAGTACTTC. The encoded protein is CASSLGGVEQETQYF. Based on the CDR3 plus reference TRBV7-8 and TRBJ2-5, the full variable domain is GAGVSQSPRYKVAKRGQDVALRCDPISGHVSLFWYQQALGQGPEFLTYFQNEAQLDKSGLPSDRFFAERPEGSVSTLKIQRTQQEDSAVYLCASSLGGVEQETQYFGPGTRLLVL.

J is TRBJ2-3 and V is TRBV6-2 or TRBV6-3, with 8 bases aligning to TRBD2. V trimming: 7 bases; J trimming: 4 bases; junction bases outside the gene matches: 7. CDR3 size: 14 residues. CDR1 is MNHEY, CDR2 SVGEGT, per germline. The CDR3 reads CASKREGGADTQYF. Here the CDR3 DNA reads TGTGCCAGCAAACGGGAGGGCGGCGCAGATACGCAGTATTTT.

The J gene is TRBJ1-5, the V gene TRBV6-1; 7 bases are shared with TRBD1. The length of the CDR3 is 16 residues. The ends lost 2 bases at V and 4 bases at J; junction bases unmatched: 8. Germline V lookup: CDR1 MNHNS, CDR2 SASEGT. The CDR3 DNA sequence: TGTGCCAGCAGTGAACGGGAGGGACAGAAGAATCAGCCCCAGCATTTT. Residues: CASSEREGQKNQPQHF.

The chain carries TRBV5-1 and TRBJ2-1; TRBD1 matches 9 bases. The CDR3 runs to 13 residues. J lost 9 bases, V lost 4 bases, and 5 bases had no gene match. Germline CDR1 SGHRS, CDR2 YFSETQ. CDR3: CASSPTGGSEQFF. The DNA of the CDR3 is TGCGCCAGCAGCCCGACAGGGGGGTCTGAGCAGTTCTTC.

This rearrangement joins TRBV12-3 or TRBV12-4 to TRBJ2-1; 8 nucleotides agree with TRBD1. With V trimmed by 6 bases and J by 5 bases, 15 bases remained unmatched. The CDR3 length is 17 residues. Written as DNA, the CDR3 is TGTGCCAGCAGCCGAGAACAGGGGGAGGTCAACGACAATGAGCAGTTCTTC. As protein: CASSREQGEVNDNEQFF.

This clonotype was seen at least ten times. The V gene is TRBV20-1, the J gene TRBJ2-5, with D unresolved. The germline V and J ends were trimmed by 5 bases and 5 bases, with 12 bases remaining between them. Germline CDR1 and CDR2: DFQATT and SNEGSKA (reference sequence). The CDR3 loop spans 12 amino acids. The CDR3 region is CSALSGKETQYF. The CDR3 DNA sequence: TGCAGTGCTCTGAGTGGGAAGGAGACCCAGTACTTC.

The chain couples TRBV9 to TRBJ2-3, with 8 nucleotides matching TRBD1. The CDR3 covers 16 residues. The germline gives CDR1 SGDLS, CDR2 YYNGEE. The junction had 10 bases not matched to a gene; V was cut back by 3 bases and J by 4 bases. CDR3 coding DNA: TGTGCCAGCAGCGCCCGGACAGGGACGGTTGCAGATACGCAGTATTTT. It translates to CASSARTGTVADTQYF.

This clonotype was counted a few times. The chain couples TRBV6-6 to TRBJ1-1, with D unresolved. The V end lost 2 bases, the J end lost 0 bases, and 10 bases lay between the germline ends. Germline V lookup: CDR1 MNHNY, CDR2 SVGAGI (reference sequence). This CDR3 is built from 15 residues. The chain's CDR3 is CASSYPEGMNTEAFF. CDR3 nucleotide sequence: TGTGCCAGCAGTTACCCGGAGGGTATGAACACTGAAGCTTTCTTT.